The 28 T cell receptor beta chains below were found in one sample sequenced in a study of cytomegalovirus exposure and HLA in healthy donors (dated by TCRdb to the late 2010s). Library creation used the immunoSEQ multiplex PCR assay. The multiplex PCR relied on a mix of 60 forward primers for TCR Vbeta segments and 13 reverse primers for TCR Jbeta segments. This is the immuneACCESS table as TCRdb keeps it, with only in-frame sequences that have V and J called. A part of the clones is gone; compared with another copy, unresolved V genes explain less than half, and the rest is unexplained. This sample holds approximately 110,000 clones; approximately 82% were observed only once. The top ten clones comprise 22% of the sample. The sample comprised PBMCs. The origin of the receptors is a man aged 25-45 years in good health and CMV-seropositive.

This clone was detected once. This chain joins TRBV5-1 and TRBJ1-1; D gene unclear. Per the germline V gene, CDR1 is SGHRS and CDR2 is YFSETQ. The CDR3 has 15 residues. Trimming took off 0 bases at V and 5 bases at J, with 14 bases between the two ends. CDR3 residues: CASSLAGRERTEAFF. Here the CDR3 DNA reads TGCGCCAGCAGCTTGGCCGGGAGGGAACGTACTGAAGCTTTCTTT.

The V call is TRBV10-3, the J call TRBJ2-7; TRBD1 aligns across 8 bases. After removal of 11 bases from V and 4 bases from J, the junction contained 7 bases not matched to a gene. Germline lookup yields CDR1 ENHRY and CDR2 SYGVKD. The CDR3 runs 12 residues. CDR3 nucleotide sequence: TGTGCCTCAGGACAGGGAACTTACGAGCAGTACTTC. Its translation is CASGQGTYEQYF.

This clone was picked up a small number of times. The gene calls are TRBV20-1 and TRBJ2-1; D remains ambiguous. The CDR3 sequence is 11 residues long. The germline gives CDR1 DFQATT, CDR2 SNEGSKA (reference sequence). The V gene lost 7 bases and the J gene lost 4 bases, with 8 bases spanning the gap. CDR3 in DNA: TGCAGTGGCGCCCTTTACAATGAGCAGTTCTTC. This gives the protein CSGALYNEQFF.

This clone was detected only once. The V gene is TRBV28, the J gene TRBJ1-2, with TRBD1 as a possible D gene (5 bases). Germline values: CDR1 MDHEN, CDR2 SYDVKM. The V gene lost 3 bases and the J gene lost 4 bases, with 12 bases spanning the gap. CDR3 size: 14 residues. CDR3 in DNA: TGTGCCAGCAGTTTCTCTGACAGACCCTATGGCTACACCTTC. Its translation: CASSFSDRPYGYTF.

The rearrangement uses TRBV6-1 and TRBJ1-4, with D unclear. Trimming shortened V by 4 bases and J by 8 bases, and 11 bases separated the two germline ends. This CDR3 is built from 13 residues. Germline lookup yields CDR1 MNHNS and CDR2 SASEGT. CDR3 in DNA: TGTGCCAGCAGTGTTCAGTCGGAGGAAAAACTGTTTTTT. Amino acid sequence: CASSVQSEEKLFF.

The chain carries TRBV21-1 and TRBJ2-3; the DNA was not compared with TRBD2, the D call given in the table. TRBV21-1 is recorded as a pseudogene. CDR3 length: 18 residues. CDR3 sequence: CASSPSSGTSGNTDTQYF. CDR3 nucleotide sequence: TGTGCCAGCAGCCCGTCATCCGGGACTAGCGGGAATACAGATACGCAGTATTTT.

The V and J genes are TRBV6-5 and TRBJ2-3, with D perhaps TRBD1 (6 bases). Germline V gene data show CDR1 as MNHEY and CDR2 as SVGAGI. Trimming left V 5 bases short and J 1 base short, with 13 bases between. CDR3 length: 15 residues. The CDR3 DNA is TGTGCCAGCAGTGGTGCAGGGGTAGGCACAGATACGCAGTATTTT. This gives the protein CASSGAGVGTDTQYF.

The CDR3: CASHDRENTGELFF. The CDR3 nucleotides are TGTGCCAGCCATGACAGGGAGAACACCGGGGAGCTGTTTTTT. The chain uses TRBV6-6 and TRBJ2-2, with 7 bases identical to TRBD1. Germline values: CDR1 MNHNY, CDR2 SVGAGI (reference sequence). Unmatched junction bases numbered 4, after V lost 8 bases and J lost 1 base. The CDR3 is made up of 14 amino acids.

The chain employs TRBV5-4 and TRBJ2-3; D not resolved. Germline CDR1 SGHNT, CDR2 YYREEE (reference sequence). The CDR3 contains 14 residues. With 1 base removed from V and 0 bases from J, the gap between germline ends came to 6 bases. CDR3 DNA sequence: TGTGCCAGCAGCTTGCGGTCAAGCACAGATACGCAGTATTTT. Protein product: CASSLRSSTDTQYF.

The rearrangement links TRBV6-1 to TRBJ2-7, with a possible D match to TRBD1 (6 bases). Per germline, CDR1 MNHNS and CDR2 SASEGT. Trimming took 4 bases from V and 2 from J, leaving 9 bases between them. The CDR3 has 13 amino acids. The DNA for the CDR3 is TGTGCCAGCAGTGCGGACAGAACCTACGAGCAGTACGTC. It yields the protein CASSADRTYEQYV.

The chain recombines TRBV27 with TRBJ2-7; 9 positions agree with TRBD1. CDR1 MNHEY and CDR2 SMNVEV come from the germline V gene (reference sequence). With V trimmed by 0 bases and J by 4 bases, 7 bases remained unmatched. The CDR3 length is 16 residues. CDR3 protein: CASSLSGGTGRYEQYF. The CDR3 region has the DNA TGTGCCAGCAGTTTATCGGGGGGGACAGGGAGGTACGAGCAGTACTTC.

This clone appeared a single time. The chain links TRBV19 to TRBJ1-1; D is undetermined. Germline V CDR1 and CDR2: LNHDA, SQIVND (reference sequence). Trimming cost V 6 bases and J 1 base, with 18 bases left between them. CDR3 length equals 16 residues. Here the CDR3 DNA reads TGTGCCAGTAGACCCTGGGTGGCCACGGGGAACACTGAAGCTTTCTTT. Translation gives CASRPWVATGNTEAFF.

V and J are TRBV29-1 and TRBJ1-4; D possibly corresponds to TRBD1 (6 bases). Germline V lookup: CDR1 SQVTM, CDR2 ANQGSEA. There are 13 residues in the CDR3. The ends were cut back, 5 bases at V and 0 bases at J, with 7 bases in the middle. CDR3 bases: TGCAGCGTTCGGACAGCAACTAATGAAAAACTGTTTTTT. Translation gives CSVRTATNEKLFF.

The chain links TRBV6-1 to TRBJ2-2; possible D gene TRBD1, 6 bases. Germline V gene data show CDR1 as MNHNS and CDR2 as SASEGT. There are 14 residues in the CDR3. V was trimmed by 5 bases and J by 4 bases, leaving 11 bases between them. The DNA of the CDR3 is TGTGCCAGCAGTTTAACAGGGTCCACCGGGGAGCTGTTTTTT. Translation gives CASSLTGSTGELFF.

This chain joins TRBV15 and TRBJ1-2; 8 bases agree with TRBD1. In germline, CDR1 is LNHNV, CDR2 YYDKDF (reference sequence). With V trimmed by 1 base and J by 7 bases, 2 bases remained unmatched. The CDR3 is 13 residues long. The chain's CDR3 is CATSRVGQGGYTF. The CDR3 region has the DNA TGTGCCACCAGCAGAGTCGGACAGGGTGGCTACACCTTC.

This chain joins TRBV30 and TRBJ2-3; TRBD2 is a possible D gene (6 bases). The CDR3 is 16 residues long. V was clipped by 8 bases and J by 4 bases, with 25 bases between them. Germline V CDR1 and CDR2: GTSNPN, SVGIG (reference sequence). CDR3 coding DNA: TGTGCCAGCCATCCCGGCCCGCAAGCGGGTCCAGATACGCAGTATTTT. Its protein product is CASHPGPQAGPDTQYF.

In nucleotides, the CDR3 is TGTGCCACCAGCAGGCTGAGTGAAGCTTTCTTT. Translated, it gives CATSRLSEAFF. This chain links TRBV15 with TRBJ1-1; D not certain. V was pared by 3 bases and J by 7 bases, with 6 bases between. CDR1 is LNHNV and CDR2 is YYDKDF in the germline V gene (reference sequence). This CDR3 region has 11 residues.

The rearrangement joins TRBV9 to TRBJ1-1; D is perhaps TRBD1 (6 bases). Germline assignment: CDR1 SGDLS and CDR2 YYNGEE. V gave up 5 bases and J gave up 0 bases, with 11 bases separating them. The CDR3 contains 14 residues. The CDR3 region is CASSRQAMNTEAFF. DNA for the CDR3: TGTGCCAGCAGTCGACAGGCTATGAACACTGAAGCTTTCTTT.

This clone showed up just a few times. V is TRBV6-1 and J is TRBJ2-7, with 7 bases lining up with TRBD1. CDR3 size: 12 residues. Germline values: CDR1 MNHNS, CDR2 SASEGT. J was trimmed by 4 bases and V by 5 bases; bases with no gene match: 2. In nucleotides, the CDR3 is TGTGCCAGCAGTTGGACAGGTTACGAGCAGTACTTC. It is translated as CASSWTGYEQYF.

The rearrangement links TRBV5-1 to TRBJ2-2; D not certain. The CDR3 consists of 13 residues. The V gene's germline CDR1 is SGHRS and CDR2 YFSETQ. V lost 2 bases, J lost 6 bases, and 8 bases lay in between. This CDR3 reads CASSLSGAGELFF. CDR3 nucleotide sequence: TGCGCCAGCAGCTTATCCGGTGCCGGGGAGCTGTTTTTT.

The rearrangement uses TRBV28 and TRBJ2-7; D is unresolved. CDR1 is MDHEN and CDR2 is SYDVKM in the germline V gene. The CDR3 has 13 amino acids. Trimming shortened V by 3 bases and J by 2 bases, and 8 bases separated the two germline ends. The CDR3 here is CASSFLGAYEQYV. The CDR3 region has the DNA TGTGCCAGCAGTTTCCTAGGAGCCTACGAGCAGTACGTC.

This clone appeared a single time. J is TRBJ2-5 and V is TRBV29-1; tentative D call: TRBD2 (6 bases). The CDR3 totals 13 residues. Trimming left V 0 bases short and J 4 bases short, with 9 bases between. Germline lookup yields CDR1 SQVTM and CDR2 ANQGSEA. The CDR3, as DNA: TGCAGCGTTGAAGAACTGGGGGGAGAGACCCAGTACTTC. Protein: CSVEELGGETQYF. Supplemented by reference TRBV29-1 and TRBJ2-5, the full variable domain reads SAVISQKPSRDICQRGTSLTIQCQVDSQVTMMFWYRQQPGQSLTLIATANQGSEATYESGFVIDKFPISRPNLTFSTLTVSNMSPEDSSIYLCSVEELGGETQYFGPGTRLLVL.

The V gene is TRBV11-3, the J gene TRBJ2-3; 7 bases fit TRBD1. CDR1 SGHNT and CDR2 YENEEA come from the germline V gene. The CDR3 has 15 residues. V lost 0 bases to trimming and J lost 7 bases; unmatched junction nucleotides: 7. CDR3 sequence reads: CASSLDPARGNTQYF. CDR3 in DNA: TGTGCCAGCAGCTTAGATCCGGCCAGGGGGAATACGCAGTATTTT.

The J gene is TRBJ2-1, the V gene TRBV14; 9 bases line up with TRBD1. The CDR3 consists of 11 residues. Germline V gives CDR1 SGHDN, CDR2 FVKESK. V was pared by 3 bases and J by 14 bases, with 2 bases of the junction left unmatched. CDR3 sequence reads: CASSQDRGKFF. Written as DNA, the CDR3 is TGTGCCAGCAGCCAGGACAGGGGAAAGTTCTTC.

V and J are TRBV5-1 and TRBJ1-6; 7 bases align to TRBD1. This CDR3 comprises 18 residues. Trimming removed 0 bases from V and 8 bases from J; junction bases left unmatched: 14. In germline, CDR1 is SGHRS, CDR2 YFSETQ. CDR3 nucleotides: TGCGCCAGCAGCTTGGCCGTGCGGAAGGACAGGAGGTATTCACCCCTCCACTTT. It translates to CASSLAVRKDRRYSPLHF.

V gene TRBV29-1 combines with J gene TRBJ2-7; 9 bases are a match to TRBD2. This CDR3 is 16 amino acids long. V lost 5 bases, J lost 0 bases, and 11 bases stayed unmatched. The germline gives CDR1 SQVTM, CDR2 ANQGSEA. The CDR3 region is CSVLVASGKGSYEQYV. CDR3 DNA sequence: TGCAGCGTTTTGGTCGCTAGCGGGAAGGGCTCCTACGAGCAGTACGTC.

This clone occurred once. Other DNA sequences in this sample translate to the same CDR3. The rearrangement uses TRBV4-1 and TRBJ2-3; D might be TRBD2 (6 bases). The CDR3 runs 15 residues. Germline-derived CDR1 and CDR2 are MGHRA and YSYEKL. Trimming took off 4 bases at V and 3 bases at J, with 14 bases between the two ends. The CDR3 DNA reads as TGCGCCAGCAGCCGGGACTGGGGACGGACAGATACGCAGTATTTT. It encodes CASSRDWGRTDTQYF.

The genes are TRBV7-2 and TRBJ2-1; 10 bases match TRBD2. Germline loops: CDR1 SGHTA, CDR2 FQGNSA. The junction had 12 bases not matched to a gene; V was cut back by 5 bases and J by 8 bases. The CDR3 is 16 residues long. The CDR3 spells CASSRSGGASYDEQFF. CDR3 coding DNA: TGTGCCAGCAGCAGAAGCGGGGGGGCCTCATATGATGAGCAGTTCTTC.